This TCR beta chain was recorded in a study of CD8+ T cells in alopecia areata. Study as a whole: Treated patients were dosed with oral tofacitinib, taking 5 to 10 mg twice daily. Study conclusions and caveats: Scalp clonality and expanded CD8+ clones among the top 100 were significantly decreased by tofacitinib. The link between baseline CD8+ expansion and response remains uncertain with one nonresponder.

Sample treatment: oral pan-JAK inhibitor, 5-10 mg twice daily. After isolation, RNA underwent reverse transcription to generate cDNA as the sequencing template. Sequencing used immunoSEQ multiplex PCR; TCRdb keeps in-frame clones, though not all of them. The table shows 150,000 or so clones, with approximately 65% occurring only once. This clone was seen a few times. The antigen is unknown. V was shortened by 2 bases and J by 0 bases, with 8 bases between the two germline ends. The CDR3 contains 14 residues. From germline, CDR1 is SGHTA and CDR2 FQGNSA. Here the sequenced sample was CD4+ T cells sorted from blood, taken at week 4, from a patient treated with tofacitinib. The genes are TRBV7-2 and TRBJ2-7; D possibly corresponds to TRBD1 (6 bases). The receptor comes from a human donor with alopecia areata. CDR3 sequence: CASSLQGSSYEQYF. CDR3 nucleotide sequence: TGTGCCAGCAGCTTACAGGGGAGCTCCTACGAGCAGTACTTC.